What follows describes a single TCR beta chain. These data belong to a study of cytomegalovirus exposure and HLA in healthy donors. V was shortened by 8 bases and J by 6 bases, with 13 bases between the two germline ends. Germline lookup yields CDR1 MNHNS and CDR2 SASEGT. The length of the CDR3 is 13 residues. The PCR had 60 Vbeta and 13 Jbeta primers. Assay: immunoSEQ multiplex PCR; the TCRdb copy retains only in-frame clones and omits some. The profile covers 120,000 to 150,000 clones, with less than 85% appearing a single time and around 1.9% taken by the ten largest. The material sequenced was PBMCs. The TCR comes from a man aged 35-49 years in good health and CMV-seronegative. The chain links TRBV6-1 to TRBJ2-2; D remains unclear. CDR3 amino acids: CASHSRSPGELFF. The CDR3 bases are TGTGCCAGCCACAGTCGAAGTCCCGGGGAGCTGTTTTTT.